The 11 T cell receptor beta chains given below trace back to one sample, sequenced in a study of long-term antiretroviral therapy in people with HIV. At survey level, the immunoSEQ assay was run in its v3.0 version. The data were produced by immunoSEQ multiplex PCR, yet TCRdb's version contains in-frame clones alone and is incomplete. The sample holds about 29,000 clones; 75% to 90% are singletons and the top ten take 7% to 8%. Sequencing was performed on unsorted PBMCs, taken around 5 years before starting antiretroviral therapy. The receptors originated from a man in his fifties with HIV.

The sample holds a few counts of this clone. The chain links TRBV6-5 to TRBJ1-2; D perhaps matches TRBD1 (6 bases). The ends were cut back, 2 bases at V and 2 bases at J, with 12 bases in the middle. The CDR3 runs 15 residues. CDR1 is MNHEY, CDR2 SVGAGI, per germline. CDR3 in amino acids: CASSYGWGPNYGYTF. DNA for the CDR3: TGTGCCAGCAGTTACGGTTGGGGGCCCAACTATGGCTACACCTTC.

CDR3: CASSQGAQETQYF. The CDR3 DNA reads as TGTGCCAGCAGCCAAGGGGCCCAAGAGACCCAGTACTTC. V and J are TRBV4-2 and TRBJ2-5; D unclear. Germline CDR1 LGHNA, CDR2 YNFKEQ. Deletions cut 1 base from V and 1 base from J, with 4 bases between. This CDR3 is built from 13 residues.

The chain employs TRBV28 and TRBJ1-1; D is possibly TRBD1 (6 bases). The CDR3 spans 16 residues. From germline, CDR1 is MDHEN and CDR2 SYDVKM. The V end was cut by 2 bases, the J end by 3 bases, with 16 bases between. This CDR3 reads CASSLVGGGWDTEAFF. CDR3 DNA: TGTGCCAGCAGTTTAGTGGGGGGCGGGTGGGACACTGAAGCTTTCTTT.

This clone has a handful of counts. The CDR3 DNA follows: TGTGCCAGCAGCTTAGAGGCCAGGGGATACACTGAAGCTTTCTTT. Encoded protein: CASSLEARGYTEAFF. This chain uses TRBV7-2 with TRBJ1-1; D may be TRBD1 (6 bases). This CDR3 contains 15 residues. Germline V lookup: CDR1 SGHTA, CDR2 FQGNSA. Trimming pared 1 base from V and 3 bases from J, leaving 12 bases between.

This sequence joins TRBV5-4 and TRBJ1-2, with 7 bases aligning to TRBD1. With 4 bases clipped from V and 5 bases from J, the junction kept 14 bases outside the gene matches. The length of the CDR3 is 16 residues. Per germline, CDR1 SGHNT and CDR2 YYREEE (reference sequence). CDR3 coding DNA: TGTGCCAGCAGCGCAAGAACCGGGACAGCACTTTATGGCTACACCTTC. Its protein is CASSARTGTALYGYTF.

The chain has TRBV4-3 and TRBJ1-2; TRBD1 matches 8 bases. Germline CDR1 and CDR2: LGHNA and YSLEER. The CDR3 covers 16 residues. With V trimmed by 4 bases and J by 0 bases, 7 bases remained unmatched. In DNA form, the CDR3 reads TGCGCCAGCAGCCTCGACAGGGGCTGGCCTAACTATGGCTACACCTTC. It yields the protein CASSLDRGWPNYGYTF.

The V and J genes are TRBV9 and TRBJ2-1; 11 bases agree with TRBD2. The J segment lost 5 bases and the V segment lost 2 bases, leaving 0 bases of the junction unmatched. This CDR3 spans 14 amino acids. CDR1 SGDLS and CDR2 YYNGEE come from the germline V gene. This chain's CDR3 is CASSVSGGDNEQFF. CDR3 DNA sequence: TGTGCCAGCAGCGTTAGCGGGGGGGACAATGAGCAGTTCTTC.

V usage is TRBV6-6 and J usage is TRBJ1-5, with D possibly TRBD1 on 6 matching bases. The CDR3 runs 14 residues. CDR1 is MNHNY, CDR2 SVGAGI, per germline (reference sequence). The V gene lost 0 bases and the J gene lost 4 bases, with 7 bases spanning the gap. For the CDR3, the DNA is TGTGCCAGCAGTTACTCCGGACAGAATCAGCCCCAGCATTTT. Encoded protein: CASSYSGQNQPQHF.

V and J are TRBV30 and TRBJ1-1, with D uncertain. This CDR3 region has 13 residues. Between the trimmed V and J ends, which lost 3 bases and 10 bases, there was a span of 18 bases. The germline gives CDR1 GTSNPN, CDR2 SVGIG (reference sequence). The CDR3 DNA follows: TGTGCCTGGAGGGTCACCGGCCCTGGTGGAGCTTTCTTT. It specifies CAWRVTGPGGAFF.

This clone occurred a few times. The V and J genes are TRBV7-8 and TRBJ1-5; TRBD1 is a possible D gene (5 bases). Trimming took 4 bases from V and 1 from J, leaving 11 bases between them. The CDR3 covers 15 residues. Germline CDR1 is SGHVS and CDR2 is FQNEAQ. As DNA, the CDR3 is TGTGCCAGCAGCTACCCGGGGGGAAGCAATCAGCCCCAGCATTTT. Encoded protein: CASSYPGGSNQPQHF.

The chain joins TRBV29-1 to TRBJ2-7; D is unresolved. The CDR3 covers 11 residues. Trimming took off 5 bases at V and 3 bases at J, with 8 bases between the two ends. Germline V gene lookup returns CDR1 SQVTM and CDR2 ANQGSEA. CDR3 sequence: CSVRKSYEQYF. The CDR3 bases are TGCAGCGTTCGGAAGAGCTACGAGCAGTACTTC.